The 15 T cell receptor beta chains below all came from one sample that was sequenced in a study of memory CD4+ T cells and cytomegalovirus serostatus. Only in-frame clones appear in the TCRdb table, and some are missing; sequencing was by immunoSEQ multiplex PCR. The sample lists 45,000 to 50,000 clones, under 85% occurring once. Single viable CD3+CD4+CD8-CD45RO+ cells were sorted as the memory CD4+ T cells. The sample taken for sequencing was memory CD4+ T cells from blood. Receptors originate from an adult in good health and CMV-seronegative.

The chain combines TRBV4-3 with TRBJ2-7, with D maybe TRBD1 (6 bases). Trimming pared 4 bases from V and 5 bases from J, leaving 18 bases between. This CDR3 region has 15 residues. In germline, CDR1 is LGHNA, CDR2 YSLEER. CDR3 sequence reads: CASSRVGGESNEQYF. The CDR3, as DNA: TGCGCCAGCAGCCGGGTTGGGGGCGAATCGAACGAGCAGTACTTC.

The chain recombines TRBV19 with TRBJ2-7; no clear D gene. CDR3 length: 13 amino acids. Deletions cut 1 base from V and 2 bases from J, with 6 bases between. CDR1 LNHDA and CDR2 SQIVND come from the germline V gene (reference sequence). As DNA, the CDR3 is TGTGCCAGTAGTATAGCAGGCACCTACGAGCAGTACTTC. Protein product: CASSIAGTYEQYF.

V usage is TRBV6-5 and J usage is TRBJ2-7; the match to TRBD1 covers 9 bases. Looked up from germline, CDR1 is MNHEY and CDR2 is SVGAGI. V lost 3 bases to trimming and J lost 4 bases; unmatched junction nucleotides: 10. The CDR3 totals 16 residues. The CDR3 spells CASSYAGTGKGYEQYF. CDR3 nucleotide sequence: TGTGCCAGCAGTTATGCCGGGACAGGGAAGGGTTACGAGCAGTACTTC.

The V and J genes are TRBV28 and TRBJ2-3, with 9 bases fitting TRBD2. Germline V gives CDR1 MDHEN, CDR2 SYDVKM. The length of the CDR3 is 16 residues. J was trimmed by 4 bases and V by 4 bases; bases with no gene match: 9. The CDR3 protein is CASSSLSGGGADTQYF. The DNA of the CDR3 is TGTGCCAGCAGTTCCCTTAGCGGGGGAGGTGCAGATACGCAGTATTTT.

V gene TRBV5-1 combines with J gene TRBJ1-6; tentatively, D is TRBD1 (6 bases). The germline V gene has CDR1 SGHRS and CDR2 YFSETQ. This CDR3 is built from 15 residues. Between the trimmed V and J ends, which lost 0 bases and 10 bases, there was a span of 14 bases. The DNA for the CDR3 is TGCGCCAGCAGCTTGGGACAGGTCTCTAGCTCACCCCTCCACTTT. Translating gives CASSLGQVSSSPLHF.

The genes are TRBV7-9 and TRBJ1-2, with 9 positions matching TRBD1. Per the germline V gene, CDR1 is SEHNR and CDR2 is FQNEAQ (reference sequence). With 1 base clipped from V and 3 bases from J, the junction kept 6 bases outside the gene matches. This CDR3 comprises 16 residues. CDR3 nucleotide sequence: TGTGCCAGCAGCTTAGTTGGGACAGGGAAGCACTATGGCTACACCTTC. It is translated as CASSLVGTGKHYGYTF.

This clone ranks as medium-sized (0.01 to 0.1%). This chain connects TRBV5-4 to TRBJ2-4; D possibly matches TRBD1 or TRBD2 (5 bases each). Trimming cost V 5 bases and J 1 base, with 16 bases left between them. The CDR3 is 16 amino acids. From germline, CDR1 is SGHNT and CDR2 YYREEE (reference sequence). Here the CDR3 reads CASSPGTEMAKNIQYF. CDR3 nucleotides: TGTGCCAGCAGTCCCGGGACGGAAATGGCCAAAAACATTCAGTACTTC.

The CDR3 sequence: CASSQGPSTNTEAFF. CDR3 coding DNA: TGTGCCAGCAGCCAGGGACCGAGTACGAACACTGAAGCTTTCTTT. The V and J genes are TRBV7-3 and TRBJ1-1; possibly TRBD1 for D (5 bases). V lost 5 bases and J lost 1, with 14 bases in between. Germline V lookup: CDR1 SGHTA, CDR2 FQGTGA. The CDR3 is made up of 15 amino acids.

The chain has TRBV6-7 and TRBJ2-2; weak D call: TRBD2 (7 bases). TRBV6-7 counts as an open reading frame of uncertain function. The CDR3 consists of 14 residues. The CDR3 is CASGGPWGTGELFF. Written as DNA, the CDR3 is TGTGCTTCCGGGGGGCCGTGGGGCACCGGGGAGCTGTTTTTT.

The V gene is TRBV28, the J gene TRBJ1-2, with D perhaps TRBD1 (6 bases). Trimming shortened V by 2 bases and J by 2 bases, and 15 bases separated the two germline ends. The germline gives CDR1 MDHEN, CDR2 SYDVKM. The CDR3 totals 16 residues. CDR3 protein: CASSLGRSGANYGYTF. The CDR3, as DNA: TGTGCCAGCAGTTTAGGCCGGTCGGGGGCCAACTATGGCTACACCTTC.

The V and J genes are TRBV5-1 and TRBJ1-6, with a weak D call TRBD1 (5 bases). Germline CDR1 SGHRS, CDR2 YFSETQ. The CDR3 has 15 residues. V lost 2 bases and J 2 bases, leaving 8 bases between the germline ends. The CDR3 DNA is TGCGCCAGCAGCTTTGACAGAACCTATAATTCACCCCTCCACTTT. This translates into CASSFDRTYNSPLHF.

Here the CDR3 DNA reads TGTGCCAGCAGCCTTCATTCACAGGCTTACTACACCTTC. Translated: CASSLHSQAYYTF. The genes are TRBV7-2 and TRBJ1-2; possibly TRBD1 for D (5 bases). Between the trimmed V and J ends, which lost 5 bases and 10 bases, there was a span of 17 bases. The CDR3 covers 13 residues. Germline CDR1 SGHTA, CDR2 FQGNSA.

The chain links TRBV11-2 to TRBJ2-7; 8 nucleotides agree with TRBD1. The length of the CDR3 is 15 residues. V lost 1 base, J lost 2 bases, and 4 bases stayed unmatched. Germline CDR1 and CDR2: SGHAT and FQNNGV. The CDR3 DNA follows: TGTGCCAGCAGCTTAGGCAGGGGGCCTCCCTACGAGCAGTACTTC. Translated: CASSLGRGPPYEQYF.

This chain uses TRBV15 with TRBJ1-5; D call uncertain. The CDR3 is made up of 12 amino acids. The germline V and J ends were trimmed by 5 bases and 7 bases, with 9 bases remaining between them. Germline V gene lookup returns CDR1 LNHNV and CDR2 YYDKDF (reference sequence). The CDR3 protein is CATSGPRQPQHF. The CDR3 nucleotides are TGTGCCACCAGCGGCCCTAGACAGCCCCAGCATTTT.

V is TRBV7-8 and J is TRBJ2-4, with D perhaps matching TRBD2 (7 bases). The V and J ends lost 1 base and 1 base respectively, with 20 bases between them. CDR1 and CDR2 (germline): SGHVS, FQNEAQ. The length of the CDR3 is 19 residues. The CDR3 DNA follows: TGTGCCAGCAGCTTAGTTCGGCTTACCCGGGGGGCGGCCAAAAACATTCAGTACTTC. Its translation: CASSLVRLTRGAAKNIQYF. Filled out from reference TRBV7-8 and TRBJ2-4, the complete variable domain reads GAGVSQSPRYKVAKRGQDVALRCDPISGHVSLFWYQQALGQGPEFLTYFQNEAQLDKSGLPSDRFFAERPEGSVSTLKIQRTQQEDSAVYLCASSLVRLTRGAAKNIQYFGAGTRLSVL.